Each of the 16 T cell receptor beta chains below was sequenced from the same sample in a study of T cell clonality in common variable immunodeficiency. Assay used: immunoSEQ multiplex PCR; TCRdb lists only in-frame clones, some missing. Listed here are around 47,000 clones without any singletons, the top ten holding more than 2%. The material sequenced was peripheral blood mononuclear cells. All receptors come from a person between 18 and 70 years old in good health.

Many counts were recorded for this clone. The CDR3 is cut off 3 residues early in the read; its end comes from the germline J gene. The chain combines TRBV5-6 with TRBJ2-7; a weak D match, TRBD1 (6 bases). CDR3 length: 14 residues. Germline assignment: CDR1 SGHDT and CDR2 YYEEEE. V was shortened by 3 bases and J by 2 bases, with 12 bases between the two germline ends. CDR3 residues: CASSSPGHTYEQYF. CDR3 bases read: TGTGCCAGCAGCTCCCCGGGACACACCTACGAG.

This clone was seen repeatedly, ten times or more. The read falls 3 residues short of the CDR3 end, and the missing part is taken from the germline J gene. Other DNA sequences in this specimen translate into the identical CDR3. V is TRBV5-1 and J is TRBJ2-5; the D gene is possibly TRBD1 (6 bases). The CDR3 extends over 12 amino acids. The germline V gene encodes CDR1 SGHRS and CDR2 YFSETQ. V gave up 2 bases and J gave up 5 bases, with 7 bases separating them. The CDR3 sequence: CASSFRGETQYF. The sequenced CDR3 bases are TGCGCCAGCAGCTTCAGGGGTGAGACC.

This clone was detected only a few times. Coverage ceases 3 residues before the CDR3 finishes, and the germline J gene fills in the end. The chain employs TRBV20-1 and TRBJ2-3; TRBD2 agrees at 10 bases. V gave up 6 bases and J gave up 4 bases; unmatched junction bases: 7. The germline V gene encodes CDR1 DFQATT and CDR2 SNEGSKA (reference sequence). The CDR3 spans 14 residues. The sequenced part of the CDR3 DNA is TGCAGTGCGGTAGCGGGAGGAGGCGCAGATACG. This sequence encodes CSAVAGGGADT. The full CDR3 is CSAVAGGGADTQYF.

This clone was seen at least ten times. Coverage ceases 3 residues before the CDR3 finishes, and the germline J gene fills in the end. The J gene is TRBJ1-2, the V gene TRBV20-1; D perhaps matches TRBD1 (6 bases). Germline CDR1 and CDR2: DFQATT and SNEGSKA (reference sequence). This CDR3 is built from 13 residues. The CDR3 loop is CSKLQGTAVGYTF. The covered CDR3 bases are TGCAGCAAATTACAGGGAACGGCCGTTGGC.

As regards this clone: A much larger clonotype is one base distant, so this may be a read error. Read coverage stops 3 residues before the CDR3 terminus; the germline J gene supplies the remainder. The chain combines TRBV5-1 with TRBJ2-5; tentative D call: TRBD1 (6 bases). The CDR3 runs 16 residues. The germline V gene has CDR1 SGHRS and CDR2 YFSETQ. The CDR3 DNA, read in part, is TGCGCCAGCAGCCCCGTACCGGACAGTACCACAGATACC. Protein: CASSPVPDSTTDT. The full CDR3 reads CASSPVPDSTTDTQYF.

This clone came up many times. The DNA ends 3 residues before the CDR3 does, and the rest of the CDR3 is filled in from the germline J gene. This sequence joins TRBV5-1 and TRBJ2-1; TRBD2 agrees at 11 bases. Looked up from germline, CDR1 is SGHRS and CDR2 is YFSETQ. The length of the CDR3 is 18 residues. Unmatched junction bases numbered 11, after V lost 3 bases and J lost 3 bases. The CDR3 loop is CASSSGTSGRHHYNEQFF. The DNA read from the CDR3 is TGCGCCAGCAGCTCCGGGACTAGCGGTAGACATCACTACAATGAG.

As to this clone: The read terminates 3 residues before the CDR3 end, so the remaining end is supplied by the germline J gene. The J gene is TRBJ1-1, the V gene TRBV6-4; no reliable D call. CDR1 MRHNA and CDR2 SNTAGT come from the germline V gene. V shed 8 bases and J shed 2 bases, with 12 bases lying between them. CDR3 length: 13 amino acids. Incomplete CDR3 DNA: TGTGCCAGCGCTTTAAACAGAAACACTGAA. Protein sequence: CASALNRNTE. The whole CDR3 sequence is CASALNRNTEAFF.

This clone was counted many times. The observed sequence ends 3 residues before the CDR3 terminus, with the missing tail filled in from the germline J gene. The rearrangement joins TRBV7-8 to TRBJ2-1, with a possible D match to TRBD1 (5 bases). Per the germline V gene, CDR1 is SGHVS and CDR2 is FQNEAQ. The CDR3 length is 14 residues. Deletions cut 5 bases from V and 5 bases from J, with 13 bases between. The part of the CDR3 DNA that was read is TGTGCCAGCAGCACTCTACAGGCGAACAATGAG. Translated, it gives CASSTLQANNE. The entire CDR3 reads CASSTLQANNEQFF. Variable domain in full (rest from reference TRBV7-8 and TRBJ2-1): GAGVSQSPRYKVAKRGQDVALRCDPISGHVSLFWYQQALGQGPEFLTYFQNEAQLDKSGLPSDRFFAERPEGSVSTLKIQRTQQEDSAVYLCASSTLQANNEQFFGPGTRLTVL.

This clone was counted many times. The DNA ends 3 residues before the CDR3 does, and the rest of the CDR3 is filled in from the germline J gene. This rearrangement joins TRBV7-7 to TRBJ2-1; D perhaps matches TRBD2 (6 bases). This CDR3 has 15 residues. Germline assignment: CDR1 SSHAT and CDR2 FNYEAQ (reference sequence). V lost 5 bases, J lost 0 bases, and 11 bases lay in between. The CDR3 bases that were read are TGTGCCAGCAGCAGCGGGCCGAGCTCCTACAATGAG. Its protein is CASSSGPSSYNE. The whole CDR3 is CASSSGPSSYNEQFF. Full variable domain (outside the CDR3, taken from reference TRBV7-7 and TRBJ2-1): GAGVSQSPRYKVTKRGQDVTLRCDPISSHATLYWYQQALGQGPEFLTYFNYEAQPDKSGLPSDRFSAERPEGSISTLTIQRTEQRDSAMYRCASSSGPSSYNEQFFGPGTRLTVL.

This clone has ten or more counts. The read falls 3 residues short of the CDR3 end, and the missing part is taken from the germline J gene. This chain connects TRBV7-2 to TRBJ2-5, with 7 bases aligning to TRBD1. Germline assignment: CDR1 SGHTA and CDR2 FQGNSA. V shed 0 bases and J 5 bases; nucleotides not matched to a gene: 9. This CDR3 region has 16 residues. CDR3 bases read: TGTGCCAGCAGCTTAGCCCTACAGGGGAGTGGGGAGACC. Encoded protein: CASSLALQGSGET. The entire CDR3 sequence reads CASSLALQGSGETQYF.

This clone was counted at least ten times. The read gets to within 3 residues of the CDR3 end, and the germline J gene fills in the rest. This sequence joins TRBV19 and TRBJ2-6; 8 bases line up with TRBD1. Germline CDR1 is LNHDA and CDR2 is SQIVND (reference sequence). This CDR3 comprises 17 residues. J lost 4 bases, V lost 4 bases, and 9 bases had no gene match. CDR3 bases read: TGTGCCAGTAGTACCTGGACAGGGTCCACCGGGGCCAACGTC. Amino acid sequence: CASSTWTGSTGANV. The complete CDR3 reads CASSTWTGSTGANVLTF.

In this sample, this clone turned up many times. The read comes to an end 3 residues before the CDR3 does, leaving the germline J gene to fill in the end. This chain uses TRBV6-4 with TRBJ2-2; possible D gene TRBD1, 5 bases. The CDR3 runs to 19 residues. Germline V gives CDR1 MRHNA, CDR2 SNTAGT. Trimming left V 2 bases short and J 0 bases short, with 19 bases between. The CDR3 sequence is CASSDPVGQGNSNTGELFF. CDR3 DNA (partial): TGTGCCAGCAGTGACCCGGTGGGGCAGGGAAATTCGAACACCGGGGAG.

This clone has a count of ten or more. The sequenced fragment ends 3 residues before the CDR3 boundary, so the rest is inferred from the germline J gene. V and J are TRBV2 and TRBJ1-1, with 10 bases fitting TRBD1. Germline assignment: CDR1 SNHLY and CDR2 FYNNEI. The CDR3 consists of 13 residues. The part of the CDR3 DNA that was read is TGTGCCAGCAGTGCCGGGACAGGGGAAAAA. Translating it yields CASSAGTGEK. The whole CDR3 protein reads CASSAGTGEKAFF.

This clone has ten or more counts. With the read ending 3 residues before the CDR3 end, the germline J gene is used to fill in that end. The chain links TRBV9 to TRBJ2-5; D remains unclear. V gave up 2 bases and J gave up 5 bases, with 7 bases separating them. CDR1 is SGDLS and CDR2 is YYNGEE in the germline V gene. CDR3 length: 12 amino acids. Incomplete CDR3 DNA: TGTGCCAGCAGCGTTCCCAGGGAGACC. The encoded protein is CASSVPRET. The entire CDR3 reads CASSVPRETQYF. The whole variable domain, filled in from reference TRBV9 and TRBJ2-5, reads DSGVTQTPKHLITATGQRVTLRCSPRSGDLSVYWYQQSLDQGLQFLIQYYNGEERAKGNILERFSAQQFPDLHSELNLSSLELGDSALYFCASSVPRETQYFGPGTRLLVL.

This clone was observed at least ten times. The read falls 3 residues short of the CDR3 end, and the missing part is taken from the germline J gene. The V call is TRBV20-1, the J call TRBJ2-7; 8 positions agree with TRBD1. Germline-derived CDR1 and CDR2 are DFQATT and SNEGSKA (reference sequence). There are 12 residues in the CDR3. V was pared by 6 bases and J by 5 bases, with 6 bases of the junction left unmatched. The covered CDR3 bases are TGCAGTGCAACGGACAGGGTTGACGAG. Translation gives CSATDRVDE. The entire CDR3 is CSATDRVDEQYF.

This clone was detected only a few times. The read is 3 residues too short to cover the CDR3 end, so that end is filled in from the germline J gene. The chain combines TRBV2 with TRBJ1-2; no definite D call. This CDR3 region has 14 residues. CDR1 SNHLY and CDR2 FYNNEI come from the germline V gene. CDR3 bases read: TGTGCCAGCAGTGAAACAACAGCCGACGCGGGC. This codes for CASSETTADAG. The CDR3 in its entirety is CASSETTADAGYTF.